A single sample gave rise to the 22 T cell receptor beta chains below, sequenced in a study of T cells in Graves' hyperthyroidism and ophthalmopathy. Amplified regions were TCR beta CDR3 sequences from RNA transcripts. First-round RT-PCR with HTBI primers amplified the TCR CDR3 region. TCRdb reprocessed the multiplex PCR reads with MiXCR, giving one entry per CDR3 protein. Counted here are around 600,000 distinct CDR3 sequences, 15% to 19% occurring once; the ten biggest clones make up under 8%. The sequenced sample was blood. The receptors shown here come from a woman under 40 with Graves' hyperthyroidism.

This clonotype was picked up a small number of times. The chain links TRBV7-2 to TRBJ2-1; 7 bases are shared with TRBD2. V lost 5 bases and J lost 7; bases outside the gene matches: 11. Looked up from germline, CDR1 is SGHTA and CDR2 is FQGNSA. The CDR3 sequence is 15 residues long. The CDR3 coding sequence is TGTGCCAGCAGCCCGAGCGGGACCCGATCTAATGAGCAGTTCTTC. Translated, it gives CASSPSGTRSNEQFF.

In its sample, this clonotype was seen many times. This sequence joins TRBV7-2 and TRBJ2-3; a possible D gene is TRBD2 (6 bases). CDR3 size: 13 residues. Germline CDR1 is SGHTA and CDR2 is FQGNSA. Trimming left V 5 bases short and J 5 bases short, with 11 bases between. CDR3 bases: TGTGCCAGCAGCATTCAAGCGGGAGATACGCAGTATTTT. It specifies CASSIQAGDTQYF. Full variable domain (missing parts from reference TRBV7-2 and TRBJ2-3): GAGVSQSPSNKVTEKGKDVELRCDPISGHTALYWYRQSLGQGLEFLIYFQGNSAPDKSGLPSDRFSAERTGGSVSTLTIQRTQQEDSAVYLCASSIQAGDTQYFGPGTRLTVL.

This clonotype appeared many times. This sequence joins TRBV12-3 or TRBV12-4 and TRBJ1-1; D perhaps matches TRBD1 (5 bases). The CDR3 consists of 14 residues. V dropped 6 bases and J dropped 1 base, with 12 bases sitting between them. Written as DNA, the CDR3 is TGTGCCAGCAGCCGGTCCGGGGCGAACACTGAAGCTTTCTTT. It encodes CASSRSGANTEAFF.

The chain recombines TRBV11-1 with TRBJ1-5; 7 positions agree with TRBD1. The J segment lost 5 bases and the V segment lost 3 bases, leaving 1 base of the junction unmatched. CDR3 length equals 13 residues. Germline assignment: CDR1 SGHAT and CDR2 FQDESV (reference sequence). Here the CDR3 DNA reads TGTGCCAGCAGCTTCGGGACAGATCAGCCCCAGCATTTT. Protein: CASSFGTDQPQHF.

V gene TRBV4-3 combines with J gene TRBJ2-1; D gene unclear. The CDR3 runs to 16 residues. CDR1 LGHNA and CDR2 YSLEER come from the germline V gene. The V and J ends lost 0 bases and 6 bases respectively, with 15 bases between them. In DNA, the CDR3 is TGCGCCAGCAGCCAAGATTTTGGCCCCTCTGGCAATGAGCAGTTCTTC. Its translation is CASSQDFGPSGNEQFF.

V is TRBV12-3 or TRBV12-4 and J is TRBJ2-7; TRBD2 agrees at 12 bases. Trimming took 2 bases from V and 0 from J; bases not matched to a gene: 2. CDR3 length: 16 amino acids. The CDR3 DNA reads TGTGCCAGCAGTTTATCGACTAGCGGGAGCTCCTACGAGCAGTACTTC. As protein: CASSLSTSGSSYEQYF.

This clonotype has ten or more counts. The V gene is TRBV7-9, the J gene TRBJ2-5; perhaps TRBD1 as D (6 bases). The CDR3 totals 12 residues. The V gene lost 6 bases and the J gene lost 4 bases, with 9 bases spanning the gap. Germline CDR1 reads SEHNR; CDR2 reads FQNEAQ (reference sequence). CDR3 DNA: TGTGCCAGCAGACCAGGGGTAGAGACCCAGTACTTC. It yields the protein CASRPGVETQYF.

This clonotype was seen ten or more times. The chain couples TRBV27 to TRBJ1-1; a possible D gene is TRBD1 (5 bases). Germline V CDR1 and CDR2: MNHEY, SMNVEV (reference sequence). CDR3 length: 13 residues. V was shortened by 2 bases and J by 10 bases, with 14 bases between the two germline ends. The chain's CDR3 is CASSLGGRHPAFF. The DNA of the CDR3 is TGTGCCAGCAGTTTAGGGGGACGGCACCCAGCTTTCTTT.

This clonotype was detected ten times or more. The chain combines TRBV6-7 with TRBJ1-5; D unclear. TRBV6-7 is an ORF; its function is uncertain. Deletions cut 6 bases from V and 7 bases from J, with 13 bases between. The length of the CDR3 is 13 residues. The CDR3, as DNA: TGTGCCAGCAGCCGGCCAGGCTACCAGCCCCAGCATTTT. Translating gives CASSRPGYQPQHF.

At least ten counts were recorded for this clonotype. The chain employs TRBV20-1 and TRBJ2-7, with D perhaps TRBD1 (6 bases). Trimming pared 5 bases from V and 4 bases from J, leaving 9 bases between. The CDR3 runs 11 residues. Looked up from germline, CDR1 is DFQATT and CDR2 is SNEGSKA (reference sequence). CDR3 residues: CSAQDRYEQYF. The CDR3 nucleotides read TGCAGTGCTCAGGACAGATACGAGCAGTACTTC.

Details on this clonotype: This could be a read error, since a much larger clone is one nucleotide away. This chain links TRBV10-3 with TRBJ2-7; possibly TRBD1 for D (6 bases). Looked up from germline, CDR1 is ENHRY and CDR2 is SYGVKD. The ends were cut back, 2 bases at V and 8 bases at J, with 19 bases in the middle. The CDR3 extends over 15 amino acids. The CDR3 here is CAISEGGQGGYKQYF. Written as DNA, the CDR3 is TGTGCCATCAGTGAGGGCGGACAAGGGGGTTACAAGCAGTACTTC.

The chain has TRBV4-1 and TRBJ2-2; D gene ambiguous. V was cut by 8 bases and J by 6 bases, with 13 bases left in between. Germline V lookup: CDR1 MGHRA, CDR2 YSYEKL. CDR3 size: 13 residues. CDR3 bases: TGCGCCAGCGGATTCGTGGGGTCCGGGGAGCTGTTTTTT. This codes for CASGFVGSGELFF.

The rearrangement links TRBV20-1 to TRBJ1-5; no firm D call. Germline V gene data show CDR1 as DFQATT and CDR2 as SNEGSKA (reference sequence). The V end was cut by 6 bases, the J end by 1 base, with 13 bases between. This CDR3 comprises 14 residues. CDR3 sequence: CSAPGWGSNQPQHF. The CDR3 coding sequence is TGCAGTGCCCCCGGGTGGGGAAGCAATCAGCCCCAGCATTTT.

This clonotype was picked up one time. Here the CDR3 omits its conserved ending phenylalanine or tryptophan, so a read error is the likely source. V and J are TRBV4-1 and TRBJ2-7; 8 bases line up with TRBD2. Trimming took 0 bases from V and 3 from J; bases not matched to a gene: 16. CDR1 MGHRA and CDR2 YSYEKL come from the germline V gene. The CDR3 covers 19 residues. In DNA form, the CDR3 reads TGCGCCAGCAGCCAAGATAAGAGTCAGTTCAGCGGGAGCGACTACGAGCAGTACCTC. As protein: CASSQDKSQFSGSDYEQYL.

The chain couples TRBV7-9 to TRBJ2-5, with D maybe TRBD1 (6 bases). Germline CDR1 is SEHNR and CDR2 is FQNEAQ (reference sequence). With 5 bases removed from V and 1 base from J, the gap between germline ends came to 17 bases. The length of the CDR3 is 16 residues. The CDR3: CASSLVSSGAQETQYF. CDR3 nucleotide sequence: TGTGCCAGCAGCCTAGTCTCCTCAGGGGCCCAAGAGACCCAGTACTTC.

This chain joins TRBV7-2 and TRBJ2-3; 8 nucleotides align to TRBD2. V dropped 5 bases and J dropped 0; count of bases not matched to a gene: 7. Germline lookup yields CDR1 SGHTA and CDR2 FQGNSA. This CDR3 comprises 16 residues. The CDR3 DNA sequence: TGTGCCAGCAGCCCCCTAGCGGGCCTAAGCACAGATACGCAGTATTTT. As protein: CASSPLAGLSTDTQYF.

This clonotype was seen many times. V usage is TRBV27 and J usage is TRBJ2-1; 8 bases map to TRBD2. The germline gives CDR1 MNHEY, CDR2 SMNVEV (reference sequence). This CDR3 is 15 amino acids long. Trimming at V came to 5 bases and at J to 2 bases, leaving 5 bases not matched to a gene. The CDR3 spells CASSEAGATYNEQFF. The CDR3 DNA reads TGTGCCAGCAGTGAAGCGGGAGCTACCTACAATGAGCAGTTCTTC.

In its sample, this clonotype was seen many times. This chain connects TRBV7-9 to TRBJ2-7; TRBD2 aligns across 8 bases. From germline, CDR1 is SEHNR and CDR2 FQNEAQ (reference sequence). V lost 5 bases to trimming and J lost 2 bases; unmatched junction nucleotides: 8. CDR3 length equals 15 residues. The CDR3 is CASSTAGGGTYEQYF. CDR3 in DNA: TGTGCCAGCAGCACGGCGGGAGGAGGAACCTACGAGCAGTACTTC.

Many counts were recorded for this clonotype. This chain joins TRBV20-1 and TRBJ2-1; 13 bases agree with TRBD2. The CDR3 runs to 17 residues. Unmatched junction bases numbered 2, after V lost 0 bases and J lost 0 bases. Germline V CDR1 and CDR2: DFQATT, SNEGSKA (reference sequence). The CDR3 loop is CSAREGLAGNSYNEQFF. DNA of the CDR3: TGCAGTGCTAGAGAGGGACTAGCGGGAAACTCCTACAATGAGCAGTTCTTC.

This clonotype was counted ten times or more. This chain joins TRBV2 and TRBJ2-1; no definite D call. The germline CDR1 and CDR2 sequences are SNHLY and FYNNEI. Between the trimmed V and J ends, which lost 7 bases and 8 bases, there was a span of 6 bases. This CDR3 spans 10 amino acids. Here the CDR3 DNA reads TGTGCCAGCAACGGGTATGAGCAGTTCTTC. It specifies CASNGYEQFF.

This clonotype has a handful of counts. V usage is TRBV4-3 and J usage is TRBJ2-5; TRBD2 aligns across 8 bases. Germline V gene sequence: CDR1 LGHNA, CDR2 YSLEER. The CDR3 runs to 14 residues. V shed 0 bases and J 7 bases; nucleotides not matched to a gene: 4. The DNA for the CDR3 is TGCGCCAGCAGCCAAGATCTCCGGGGGGGGACCCAGTACTTC. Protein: CASSQDLRGGTQYF.

CDR3 DNA sequence: TGCAGTGCTAGAGCCGGGACAGGGGACGTAGGCTACACCTTC. Translating gives CSARAGTGDVGYTF. The chain has TRBV20-1 and TRBJ1-2; TRBD1 matches 10 bases. J gave up 8 bases and V 1 base, and 7 bases lay outside the gene matches. CDR1 is DFQATT and CDR2 is SNEGSKA in the germline V gene (reference sequence). The length of the CDR3 is 14 residues.